This T cell receptor (beta chain) originates from a study of PD-1 blockade in classical Hodgkin lymphoma. Study findings and constraints: Patients who responded completely had about the same baseline diversity as newly diagnosed patients. Whereas CD4+ TCR diversity had risen significantly by C4D1, CD8+ TCR diversity had not. The study reported lower baseline TCR diversity in newly diagnosed patients than in healthy donors.

Germline CDR1 SNHLY, CDR2 FYNNEI. With 7 bases removed from V and 2 bases from J, the gap between germline ends came to 20 bases. The CDR3 loop spans 16 amino acids. This table comes from immunoSEQ multiplex PCR, and its TCRdb copy is limited to in-frame clones, with some not included. The profile shows tens of thousands of clones, 60% to 85% of them singletons. All patients experienced relapse after autologous stem cell transplantation, and brentuximab vedotin exposure was variable. Comments on this clone: Its target is not known.

This clonotype originated in a human donor with classical Hodgkin lymphoma. The sequencing here drew on peripheral blood mononuclear cells (PBMCs), taken before the second cycle of nivolumab. The chain has TRBV2 and TRBJ1-2; possible D gene TRBD1, 5 bases. CDR3 DNA: TGTGCCAGCACCCGAGGGGAATCGGTGGAAAACTATGGCTACACCTTC. It yields the protein CASTRGESVENYGYTF. Full variable domain (outside the CDR3, taken from reference TRBV2 and TRBJ1-2): EPEVTQTPSHQVTQMGQEVILRCVPISNHLYFYWYRQILGQKVEFLVSFYNNEISEKSEIFDDQFSVERPDGSNFTLKIRSTKLEDSAMYFCASTRGESVENYGYTFGSGTRLTVV.